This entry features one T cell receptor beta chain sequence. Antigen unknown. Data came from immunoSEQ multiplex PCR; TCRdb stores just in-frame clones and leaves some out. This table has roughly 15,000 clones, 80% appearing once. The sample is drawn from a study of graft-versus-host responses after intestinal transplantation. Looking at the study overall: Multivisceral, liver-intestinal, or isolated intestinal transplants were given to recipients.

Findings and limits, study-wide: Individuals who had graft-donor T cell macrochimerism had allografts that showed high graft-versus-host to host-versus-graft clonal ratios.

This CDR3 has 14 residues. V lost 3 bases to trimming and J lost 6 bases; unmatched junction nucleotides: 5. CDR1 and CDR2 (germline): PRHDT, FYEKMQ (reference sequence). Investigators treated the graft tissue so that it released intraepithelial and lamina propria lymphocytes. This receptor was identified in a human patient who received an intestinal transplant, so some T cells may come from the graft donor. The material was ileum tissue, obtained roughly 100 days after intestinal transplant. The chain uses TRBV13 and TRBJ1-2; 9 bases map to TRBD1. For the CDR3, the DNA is TGTGCCAGCAGCTTGGGACAGGGTGCGGATGGCTACACCTTC. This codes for CASSLGQGADGYTF.